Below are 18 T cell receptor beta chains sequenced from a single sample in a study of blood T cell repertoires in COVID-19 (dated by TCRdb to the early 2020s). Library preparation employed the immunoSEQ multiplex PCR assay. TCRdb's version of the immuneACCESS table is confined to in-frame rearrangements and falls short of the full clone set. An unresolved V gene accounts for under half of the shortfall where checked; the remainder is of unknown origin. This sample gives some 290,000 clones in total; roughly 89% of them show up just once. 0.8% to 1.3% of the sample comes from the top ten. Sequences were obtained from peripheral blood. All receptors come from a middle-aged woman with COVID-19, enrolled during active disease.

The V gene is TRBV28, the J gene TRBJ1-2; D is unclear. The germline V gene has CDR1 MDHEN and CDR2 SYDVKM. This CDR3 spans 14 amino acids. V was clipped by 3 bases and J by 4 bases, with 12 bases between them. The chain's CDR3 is CASSLPSRAYGYTF. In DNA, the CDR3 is TGTGCCAGCAGTTTGCCCTCGAGAGCCTATGGCTACACCTTC.

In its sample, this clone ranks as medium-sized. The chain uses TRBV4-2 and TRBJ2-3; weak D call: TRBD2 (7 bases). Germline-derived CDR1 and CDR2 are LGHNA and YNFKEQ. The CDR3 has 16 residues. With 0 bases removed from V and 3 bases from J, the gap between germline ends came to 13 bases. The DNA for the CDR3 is TGTGCCAGCAGCCAAGAACGAGGGGGGGGGACAGATACGCAGTATTTT. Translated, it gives CASSQERGGGTDTQYF.

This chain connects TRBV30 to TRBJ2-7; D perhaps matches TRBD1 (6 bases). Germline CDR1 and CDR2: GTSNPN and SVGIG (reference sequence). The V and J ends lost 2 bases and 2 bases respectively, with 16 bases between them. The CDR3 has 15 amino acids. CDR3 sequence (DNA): TGTGCCTGGAGTTCCCGGACAGCAGCCCCCTACGAGCAGTACTTC. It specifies CAWSSRTAAPYEQYF.

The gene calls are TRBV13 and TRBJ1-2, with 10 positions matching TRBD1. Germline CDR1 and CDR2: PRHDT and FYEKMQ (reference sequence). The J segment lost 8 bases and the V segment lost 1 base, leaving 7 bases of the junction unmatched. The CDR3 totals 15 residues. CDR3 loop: CASSLALGTGVGYTF. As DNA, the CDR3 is TGTGCCAGCAGCTTAGCTCTTGGGACAGGGGTGGGCTACACCTTC.

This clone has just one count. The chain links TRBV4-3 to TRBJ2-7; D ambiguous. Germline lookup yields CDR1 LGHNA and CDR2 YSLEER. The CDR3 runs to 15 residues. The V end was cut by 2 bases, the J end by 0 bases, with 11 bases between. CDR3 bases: TGCGCCAGCAGCCAAACGTCCCTCTACTCCTACGAGCAGTACTTC. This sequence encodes CASSQTSLYSYEQYF.

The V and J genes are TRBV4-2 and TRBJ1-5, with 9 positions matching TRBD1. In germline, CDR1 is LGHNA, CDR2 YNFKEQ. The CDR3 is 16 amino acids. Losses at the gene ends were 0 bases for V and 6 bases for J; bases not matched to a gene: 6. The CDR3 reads CASSQDRDRVSQPQHF. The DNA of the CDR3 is TGTGCCAGCAGCCAAGATAGGGACAGGGTTAGTCAGCCCCAGCATTTT.

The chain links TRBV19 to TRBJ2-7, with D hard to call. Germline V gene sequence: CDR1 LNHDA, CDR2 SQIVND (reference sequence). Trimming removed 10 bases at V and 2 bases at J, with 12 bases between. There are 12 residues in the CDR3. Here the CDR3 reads CATRRKTYEQYF. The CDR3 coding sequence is TGTGCCACCCGGCGGAAAACCTACGAGCAGTACTTC.

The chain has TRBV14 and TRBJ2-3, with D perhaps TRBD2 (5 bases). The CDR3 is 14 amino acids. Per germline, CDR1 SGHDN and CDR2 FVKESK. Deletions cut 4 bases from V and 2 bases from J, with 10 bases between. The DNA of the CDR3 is TGTGCCAGCAGCCGCCGGGATTACACAGATACGCAGTATTTT. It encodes CASSRRDYTDTQYF.

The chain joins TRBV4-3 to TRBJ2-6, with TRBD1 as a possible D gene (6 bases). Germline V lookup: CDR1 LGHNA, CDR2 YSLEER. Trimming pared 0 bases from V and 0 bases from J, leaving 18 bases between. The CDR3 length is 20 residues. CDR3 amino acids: CASSQDHRGRGSSGANVLTF. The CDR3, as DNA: TGCGCCAGCAGCCAAGATCATCGAGGCAGGGGATCCTCTGGGGCCAACGTCCTGACTTTC.

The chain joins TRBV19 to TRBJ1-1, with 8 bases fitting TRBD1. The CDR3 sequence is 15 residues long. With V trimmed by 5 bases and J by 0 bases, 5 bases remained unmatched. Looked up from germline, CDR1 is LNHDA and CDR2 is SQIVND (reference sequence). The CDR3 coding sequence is TGTGCCAGTAGTTACCCGGACAGGGTGAACACTGAAGCTTTCTTT. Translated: CASSYPDRVNTEAFF.

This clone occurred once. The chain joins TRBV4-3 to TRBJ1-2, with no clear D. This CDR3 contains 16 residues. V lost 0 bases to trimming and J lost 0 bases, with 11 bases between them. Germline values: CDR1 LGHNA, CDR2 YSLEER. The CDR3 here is CASSQDSRGPNYGYTF. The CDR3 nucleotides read TGCGCCAGCAGCCAAGATTCTCGGGGTCCTAACTATGGCTACACCTTC.

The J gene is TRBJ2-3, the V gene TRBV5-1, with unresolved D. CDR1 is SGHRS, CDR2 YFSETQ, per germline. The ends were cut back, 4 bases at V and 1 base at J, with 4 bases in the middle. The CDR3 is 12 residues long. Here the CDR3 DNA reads TGCGCCAGCAGCACACGCACAGATACGCAGTATTTT. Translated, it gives CASSTRTDTQYF.

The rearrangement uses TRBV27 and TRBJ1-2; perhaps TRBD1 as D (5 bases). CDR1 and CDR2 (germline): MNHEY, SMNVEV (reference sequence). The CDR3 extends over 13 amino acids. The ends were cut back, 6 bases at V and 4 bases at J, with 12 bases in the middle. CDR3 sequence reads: CASRVGTGYGYTF. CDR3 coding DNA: TGTGCCAGCAGGGTGGGGACTGGCTATGGCTACACCTTC.

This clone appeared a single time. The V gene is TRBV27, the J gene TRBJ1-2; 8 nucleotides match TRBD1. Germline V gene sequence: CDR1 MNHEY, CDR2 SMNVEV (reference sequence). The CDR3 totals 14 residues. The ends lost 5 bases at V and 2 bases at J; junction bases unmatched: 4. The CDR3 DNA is TGTGCCAGCAGTCCCAGGGGGCAAAACTATGGCTACACCTTC. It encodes CASSPRGQNYGYTF.

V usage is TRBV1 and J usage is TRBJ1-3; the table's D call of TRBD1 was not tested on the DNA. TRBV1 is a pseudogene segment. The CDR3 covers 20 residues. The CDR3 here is CTSSQFTGTGGQSSGNTIYF. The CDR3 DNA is TGCACCAGCAGCCAGTTTACCGGGACAGGGGGCCAAAGCTCTGGAAACACCATATATTTT.

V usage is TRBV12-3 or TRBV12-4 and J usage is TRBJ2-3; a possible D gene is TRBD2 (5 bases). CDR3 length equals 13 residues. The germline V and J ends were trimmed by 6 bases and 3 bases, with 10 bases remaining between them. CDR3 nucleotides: TGTGCCAGCAGGTCCAGAGGGACAGATACGCAGTATTTT. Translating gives CASRSRGTDTQYF.

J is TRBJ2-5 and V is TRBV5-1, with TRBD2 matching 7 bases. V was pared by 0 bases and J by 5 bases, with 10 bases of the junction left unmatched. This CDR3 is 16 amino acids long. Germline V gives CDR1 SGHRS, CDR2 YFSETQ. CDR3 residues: CASSLEIVGGSETQYF. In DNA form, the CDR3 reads TGCGCCAGCAGCTTGGAGATCGTGGGAGGGAGCGAGACCCAGTACTTC.

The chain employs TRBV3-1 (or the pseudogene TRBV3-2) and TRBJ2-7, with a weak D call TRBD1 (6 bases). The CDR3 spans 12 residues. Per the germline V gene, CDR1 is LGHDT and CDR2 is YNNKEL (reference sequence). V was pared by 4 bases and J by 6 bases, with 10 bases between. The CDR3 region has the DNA TGTGCCAGCAGCCGCGGACAGTCCGAGCAGTACTTC. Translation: CASSRGQSEQYF.